The 15 T cell receptor beta chains below come from one sample, sequenced in a study of spatial heterogeneity in lung cancer. A single record per CDR3 protein comes from TCRdb applying MiXCR to the 5' RACE reads. This sample has 20,000 to 30,000 distinct CDR3 sequences, with over 10% found just once. Time point here: sample taken at primary tumor resection. Sequencing of whole RNA from tumor, nontumor lung or frozen PBMC involved no sorting. This specimen was PBMCs, taken at surgery. The source of these receptors is a female donor with early-stage non-small cell lung cancer.

This clonotype occurred many times. J is TRBJ2-1 and V is TRBV7-9; D perhaps matches TRBD2 (5 bases). The V end was cut by 4 bases, the J end by 5 bases, with 18 bases between. CDR1 is SEHNR and CDR2 is FQNEAQ in the germline V gene (reference sequence). The CDR3 length is 16 residues. CDR3 nucleotide sequence: TGTGCCAGCAGCTCCCTGAGGAGCGGCGTTAACAATGAGCAGTTCTTC. Translation gives CASSSLRSGVNNEQFF.

The chain recombines TRBV4-2 with TRBJ2-7; the D call may be TRBD1 or TRBD2 (5 bases each). The CDR3 runs to 14 residues. Per germline, CDR1 LGHNA and CDR2 YNFKEQ. V dropped 3 bases and J dropped 3 bases, with 12 bases sitting between them. CDR3: CASSQPSGSYEQYF. The CDR3 coding sequence is TGTGCCAGCAGCCAGCCCTCAGGGAGCTACGAGCAGTACTTC.

This clonotype was observed many times. CDR3 sequence: CASSFTSGSVANEQFF. CDR3 DNA sequence: TGTGCCAGCAGTTTTACTAGCGGGAGTGTGGCCAATGAGCAGTTCTTC. The V and J genes are TRBV12-3 or TRBV12-4 and TRBJ2-1; 11 bases fit TRBD2. With V trimmed by 3 bases and J by 6 bases, 7 bases remained unmatched. This CDR3 spans 16 amino acids.

In its sample, this clonotype was seen many times. The V call is TRBV6-2 or TRBV6-3, the J call TRBJ1-1; D is unresolved. V was pared by 6 bases and J by 0 bases, with 8 bases between. The CDR3 totals 13 residues. From germline, CDR1 is MNHEY and CDR2 SVGEGT. In nucleotides, the CDR3 is TGTGCCAGCAGACGATCTATGAACACTGAAGCTTTCTTT. As protein: CASRRSMNTEAFF.

This clonotype was seen ten or more times. V and J are TRBV27 and TRBJ2-5; unclear D gene. The CDR3 extends over 16 amino acids. Germline V gene sequence: CDR1 MNHEY, CDR2 SMNVEV (reference sequence). Between the trimmed V and J ends, which lost 2 bases and 0 bases, there was a span of 13 bases. The CDR3 DNA follows: TGTGCCAGCAGTTTAGACGGCGTCGTATACCAAGAGACCCAGTACTTC. Protein sequence: CASSLDGVVYQETQYF.

This clonotype was detected many times. The chain joins TRBV6-5 to TRBJ2-3, with 9 positions matching TRBD2. The V gene's germline CDR1 is MNHEY and CDR2 SVGAGI. This CDR3 is built from 15 residues. With V trimmed by 6 bases and J by 13 bases, 17 bases remained unmatched. This chain's CDR3 is CASSRREAGGIPEYF. The CDR3 coding sequence is TGTGCCAGCAGCCGGAGGGAAGCGGGGGGCATCCCGGAGTATTTT.

Ten or more counts support this clonotype. This chain links TRBV10-3 with TRBJ2-3, with D hard to call. V was clipped by 6 bases and J by 1 base, with 14 bases between them. This CDR3 is 15 amino acids long. Per germline, CDR1 ENHRY and CDR2 SYGVKD. CDR3 sequence reads: CAISSLQSRTDTQYF. Here the CDR3 DNA reads TGTGCCATCAGCTCGTTACAATCTCGCACAGATACGCAGTATTTT.

This clonotype was seen ten or more times. The rearrangement uses TRBV20-1 and TRBJ2-1, with TRBD2 matching 7 bases. J gave up 1 base and V 0 bases, and 15 bases lay outside the gene matches. CDR3 length equals 19 residues. CDR1 is DFQATT, CDR2 SNEGSKA, per germline (reference sequence). Here the CDR3 reads CSARDLGSSREVSYNEQFF. In DNA form, the CDR3 reads TGCAGTGCTAGAGATCTCGGATCTAGCCGGGAGGTTTCCTACAATGAGCAGTTCTTC.

This clonotype was detected ten times or more. This chain joins TRBV6-1 and TRBJ1-6; D might be TRBD1 (6 bases). The V end was cut by 7 bases, the J end by 5 bases, with 9 bases between. The CDR3 totals 13 residues. Per the germline V gene, CDR1 is MNHNS and CDR2 is SASEGT. The CDR3 loop is CASTGTHNSPLHF. The CDR3 coding sequence is TGTGCCAGCACCGGGACACATAATTCACCCCTCCACTTT.

This clonotype has a count of ten or more. The chain carries TRBV4-1 and TRBJ2-7, with 8 nucleotides matching TRBD1. Losses at the gene ends were 3 bases for V and 4 bases for J; bases not matched to a gene: 5. The germline gives CDR1 MGHRA, CDR2 YSYEKL. This CDR3 spans 14 amino acids. CDR3 region: CASSHGTGTYEQYF. CDR3 DNA: TGCGCCAGCAGCCACGGGACAGGCACATACGAGCAGTACTTC.

This clonotype was seen many times. The chain links TRBV3-1 to TRBJ1-5; D uncertain. V lost 4 bases to trimming and J lost 6 bases, with 13 bases between them. This CDR3 contains 14 residues. Germline V lookup: CDR1 LGHDT, CDR2 YNNKEL (reference sequence). In nucleotides, the CDR3 is TGTGCCAGCAGCCTAGGGCAGGAGGTTCAGCCCCAGCATTTT. Residues: CASSLGQEVQPQHF.

This clonotype was observed many times. The V gene is TRBV12-3 or TRBV12-4, the J gene TRBJ1-5; possibly TRBD1 for D (5 bases). The CDR3 loop spans 13 amino acids. V dropped 3 bases and J dropped 7 bases, with 10 bases sitting between them. CDR3 nucleotide sequence: TGTGCCAGCAGTTTGGGGGTGCGGCAGCCCCAGCATTTT. This codes for CASSLGVRQPQHF.

This clonotype appeared many times. V gene TRBV24-1 combines with J gene TRBJ2-2; 9 nucleotides agree with TRBD1. The trim removed 10 bases at V and 4 bases at J, leaving 9 bases unmatched. CDR3 length equals 15 residues. CDR1 and CDR2 from the germline V gene are KGHDR and SFDVKD. The CDR3 bases are TGTGCCACTTCCTCAGGACAGGGGCGCACCGGGGAGCTGTTTTTT. Translated: CATSSGQGRTGELFF.

This clonotype has ten or more counts. The chain couples TRBV11-2 to TRBJ2-1, with D hard to call. Germline CDR1 SGHAT, CDR2 FQNNGV. Deletions cut 4 bases from V and 5 bases from J, with 15 bases between. This CDR3 is 15 amino acids long. The CDR3 region has the DNA TGTGCCAGCAGCTCGCTTGACACGCATCACAATGAGCAGTTCTTC. Translation gives CASSSLDTHHNEQFF.

This clonotype was seen many times. This rearrangement joins TRBV18 to TRBJ1-6; D gene ambiguous. Germline assignment: CDR1 KGHSH and CDR2 LQKENI. This CDR3 is 16 amino acids long. V lost 2 bases and J lost 5, with 13 bases in between. The CDR3 spells CASSPSAVSNNSPLHF. The CDR3 DNA is TGTGCCAGCTCACCATCGGCGGTATCGAATAATTCACCCCTCCACTTT.